Following are 32 T cell receptor beta chains from one sample sequenced in a study of control samples from healthy donors and cancer patients. Clones were read by immunoSEQ multiplex PCR, and TCRdb kept only the in-frame ones, dropping some. The data show more than 100,000 clones, approximately 90% seen once. Sequenced: blood. These receptors were collected from a man in his late teens or twenties in good health.

As concerns this clone: The same CDR3 also results from other DNA sequences found in this sample. CDR3 DNA: TGCGCCAGCAGCTTGGAACGGGGCACAGATACGCAGTATTTT. It codes for CASSLERGTDTQYF. The chain combines TRBV5-1 with TRBJ2-3; unclear D gene. The CDR3 runs to 14 residues. V lost 0 bases and J 1 base, leaving 6 bases between the germline ends. CDR1 is SGHRS, CDR2 YFSETQ, per germline.

Here the CDR3 reads CAWSQTSLSGNTIYF. DNA of the CDR3: TGTGCCTGGAGTCAGACATCTCTCTCTGGAAACACCATATATTTT. This chain joins TRBV30 and TRBJ1-3; D not resolved. The germline V gene encodes CDR1 GTSNPN and CDR2 SVGIG (reference sequence). Trimming left V 2 bases short and J 0 bases short, with 11 bases between. CDR3 length: 15 residues.

The gene calls are TRBV6-5 and TRBJ1-2; 9 nucleotides agree with TRBD1. Germline assignment: CDR1 MNHEY and CDR2 SVGAGI. This CDR3 region has 13 residues. Trimming took 6 bases from V and 6 from J; bases not matched to a gene: 5. The CDR3 here is CASSRDRANGYTF. CDR3 nucleotide sequence: TGTGCCAGCAGCCGGGACAGGGCTAATGGCTACACCTTC.

The chain links TRBV7-3 to TRBJ2-3; D unclear. Between the trimmed V and J ends, which lost 3 bases and 1 base, there was a span of 8 bases. CDR3 size: 14 residues. Germline V CDR1 and CDR2: SGHTA, FQGTGA. In DNA, the CDR3 is TGTGCCAGCAGCTTCCGACCAGGCACAGATACGCAGTATTTT. It specifies CASSFRPGTDTQYF.

The CDR3 loop is CASREVNTGELFF. In nucleotides, the CDR3 is TGTGCCAGCAGGGAGGTGAACACCGGGGAGCTGTTTTTT. This chain joins TRBV9 and TRBJ2-2, with a weak D call TRBD2 (5 bases). Trimming took 5 bases from V and 1 from J, leaving 6 bases between them. Germline loops: CDR1 SGDLS, CDR2 YYNGEE. The CDR3 loop spans 13 amino acids. The full variable domain, in which reference TRBV9 and TRBJ2-2 provide the parts outside the CDR3, is DSGVTQTPKHLITATGQRVTLRCSPRSGDLSVYWYQQSLDQGLQFLIQYYNGEERAKGNILERFSAQQFPDLHSELNLSSLELGDSALYFCASREVNTGELFFGEGSRLTVL.

The chain uses TRBV5-1 and TRBJ1-4; D unclear. V was shortened by 2 bases and J by 6 bases, with 11 bases between the two germline ends. This CDR3 spans 14 amino acids. The germline gives CDR1 SGHRS, CDR2 YFSETQ. The CDR3: CASSLSWVDEKLFF. The CDR3 region has the DNA TGCGCCAGCAGCTTAAGTTGGGTTGATGAAAAACTGTTTTTT.

The V call is TRBV6-1, the J call TRBJ1-1; TRBD1 is a possible D gene (6 bases). The CDR3 extends over 14 amino acids. Germline lookup yields CDR1 MNHNS and CDR2 SASEGT. V was cut by 3 bases and J by 1 base, with 9 bases left in between. Written as DNA, the CDR3 is TGTGCCAGCAGTGAGGTGGGGGCGAACACTGAAGCTTTCTTT. It codes for CASSEVGANTEAFF.

V is TRBV6-6 and J is TRBJ1-2; D ambiguous. The ends were cut back, 5 bases at V and 0 bases at J, with 13 bases in the middle. This CDR3 region has 15 residues. CDR1 and CDR2 (germline): MNHNY, SVGAGI (reference sequence). The CDR3 nucleotides read TGTGCCAGCAGTCAACCCAAGGGCACTAACTATGGCTACACCTTC. This encodes CASSQPKGTNYGYTF.

The chain links TRBV14 to TRBJ2-7, with 8 bases aligning to TRBD2. Looked up from germline, CDR1 is SGHDN and CDR2 is FVKESK. The CDR3 contains 14 residues. Germline trimming cut 4 bases from V and 2 bases from J; bases unmatched to any gene: 4. In DNA form, the CDR3 reads TGTGCCAGCAGCCGGGGTAGCGGGGCCTACGAGCAGTACTTC. This encodes CASSRGSGAYEQYF.

This clone was recorded once. The chain uses TRBV18 and TRBJ2-3, with no clear D. The CDR3 sequence is 15 residues long. V shed 8 bases and J shed 1 base, with 16 bases lying between them. The V gene's germline CDR1 is KGHSH and CDR2 LQKENI. This chain's CDR3 is CASAGWSTGTDTQYF. In nucleotides, the CDR3 is TGTGCCAGCGCCGGTTGGTCCACCGGCACAGATACGCAGTATTTT.

This clone appeared a few times. This chain uses TRBV5-1 with TRBJ2-1, with TRBD2 matching over 16 bases. Per germline, CDR1 SGHRS and CDR2 YFSETQ. The CDR3 covers 20 residues. The trim removed 5 bases at V and 8 bases at J, leaving 19 bases unmatched. CDR3 loop: CASSTLPGLAGGPSGDEQFF. The CDR3 bases are TGCGCCAGCAGTACCTTACCGGGACTAGCGGGGGGGCCGTCTGGGGATGAGCAGTTCTTC.

The table lists this clone with a count of one. The chain uses TRBV11-1 and TRBJ1-2; 8 bases line up with TRBD1. The germline gives CDR1 SGHAT, CDR2 FQDESV (reference sequence). The CDR3 is 13 residues long. Trimming cost V 5 bases and J 5 bases; bases outside gene matches: 4. DNA of the CDR3: TGTGCCAGCAGCAAGGACAGGGAGTATGGCTACACCTTC. Translating it yields CASSKDREYGYTF.

The V gene is TRBV23-1, the J gene TRBJ1-6, with TRBD1 identical over 12 bases. TRBV23-1 is sorted into the ORF group, with uncertain function. V was pared by 2 bases and J by 4 bases, with 9 bases of the junction left unmatched. The CDR3 totals 19 residues. CDR3 nucleotides: TGCGCCAGCAGTCAAGAGGGACAGGGGGCGAAAGGTTATAATTCACCCCTCCACTTT. Protein: CASSQEGQGAKGYNSPLHF.

The chain uses TRBV30 and TRBJ1-1; D is uncertain. Germline CDR1 is GTSNPN and CDR2 is SVGIG (reference sequence). There are 12 residues in the CDR3. V was clipped by 1 base and J by 10 bases, with 13 bases between them. CDR3 residues: CAWSGTVAGAFF. CDR3 nucleotides: TGTGCCTGGAGTGGGACGGTCGCGGGAGCTTTCTTT.

This clone was picked up one time. The chain links TRBV5-6 to TRBJ1-1; no definite D call. The CDR3 extends over 13 amino acids. V was trimmed by 5 bases and J by 0 bases, leaving 8 bases between them. Germline CDR1 reads SGHDT; CDR2 reads YYEEEE. CDR3 in amino acids: CASSLELNTEAFF. The CDR3 region has the DNA TGTGCCAGCAGTCTGGAGCTGAACACTGAAGCTTTCTTT.

This CDR3 is CASSQAATGKAGNTIYF. The DNA for the CDR3 is TGTGCCAGCAGCCAAGCAGCGACGGGGAAGGCTGGAAACACCATATATTTT. The V and J genes are TRBV4-2 and TRBJ1-3; D is ambiguous. CDR1 and CDR2 from the germline V gene are LGHNA and YNFKEQ. V lost 1 base to trimming and J lost 2 bases, with 15 bases between them. This CDR3 is built from 17 residues.

This sequence joins TRBV10-3 and TRBJ2-2, with 7 bases matching TRBD1. Trimming took 7 bases from V and 2 from J; bases not matched to a gene: 4. The CDR3 spans 14 residues. CDR1 ENHRY and CDR2 SYGVKD come from the germline V gene. CDR3 region: CAIMGQLNTGELFF. Here the CDR3 DNA reads TGTGCCATCATGGGACAGCTTAACACCGGGGAGCTGTTTTTT.

The rearrangement joins TRBV7-9 to TRBJ2-1; 11 bases are shared with TRBD2. Germline-derived CDR1 and CDR2 are SEHNR and FQNEAQ (reference sequence). This CDR3 comprises 15 residues. Trimming removed 6 bases from V and 3 bases from J; junction bases left unmatched: 4. CDR3 DNA: TGTGCCAGCAGTTCTAGCGGGGGGTACTACAATGAGCAGTTCTTC. This translates into CASSSSGGYYNEQFF.

This clone is classed as medium-sized. This chain joins TRBV9 and TRBJ2-6; D is undetermined. CDR1 is SGDLS and CDR2 is YYNGEE in the germline V gene. The CDR3 sequence is 15 residues long. Trimming removed 3 bases from V and 0 bases from J, with 7 bases in between. The CDR3 DNA is TGTGCCAGCAGCGCCGCTAGCTCTGGGGCCAACGTCCTGACTTTC. Translated, it gives CASSAASSGANVLTF.

This chain joins TRBV5-5 and TRBJ2-3, with D hard to call. The CDR3 is 15 residues long. V was shortened by 0 bases and J by 0 bases, with 8 bases between the two germline ends. CDR1 is SGHKS and CDR2 is YYEKEE in the germline V gene (reference sequence). CDR3 protein: CASSLETASTDTQYF. For the CDR3, the DNA is TGTGCCAGCAGCTTGGAAACAGCTAGCACAGATACGCAGTATTTT.

The rearrangement joins TRBV7-3 to TRBJ2-1; 10 nucleotides agree with TRBD1. Germline V CDR1 and CDR2: SGHTA, FQGTGA. The junction had 15 bases not matched to a gene; V was cut back by 4 bases and J by 0 bases. This CDR3 is built from 20 residues. In DNA form, the CDR3 reads TGTGCCAGCAGCTCGACAAGGTGGGACAGGGGCCAAAGCTCCTACAATGAGCAGTTCTTC. Translation gives CASSSTRWDRGQSSYNEQFF.

V gene TRBV30 combines with J gene TRBJ2-7, with 8 bases that match TRBD1. V trimming: 7 bases; J trimming: 5 bases; junction bases outside the gene matches: 10. Germline loops: CDR1 GTSNPN, CDR2 SVGIG (reference sequence). The CDR3 totals 13 residues. Here the CDR3 DNA reads TGTGCCTCCTATGACAGGGGCGTTCACGAGCAGTACTTC. Amino acid sequence: CASYDRGVHEQYF.

The rearrangement links TRBV7-9 to TRBJ2-7, with 8 bases fitting TRBD2. Unmatched junction bases numbered 7, after V lost 1 base and J lost 2 bases. Germline V gene lookup returns CDR1 SEHNR and CDR2 FQNEAQ (reference sequence). The CDR3 sequence is 16 residues long. CDR3: CASSLDNGRGAYEQYF. CDR3 in DNA: TGTGCCAGCAGCTTAGATAATGGGCGGGGGGCCTACGAGCAGTACTTC.

With regard to this clone: The same CDR3 is also encoded by other DNA sequences in this sample. This chain links TRBV7-9 with TRBJ2-5; TRBD1 or TRBD2 may be the D gene (5 bases each). Germline-derived CDR1 and CDR2 are SEHNR and FQNEAQ (reference sequence). V shed 5 bases and J shed 4 bases, with 11 bases lying between them. This CDR3 contains 13 residues. CDR3 residues: CASSPGGRETQYF. The CDR3 region has the DNA TGTGCCAGCAGCCCTGGGGGACGAGAGACCCAGTACTTC.

This chain connects TRBV6-1 to TRBJ2-5, with a tentative D call TRBD2 (5 bases). V lost 0 bases and J lost 4, with 18 bases in between. Germline CDR1 and CDR2: MNHNS and SASEGT. The CDR3 is made up of 17 amino acids. CDR3 DNA sequence: TGTGCCAGCAGTGAAGCGCTACAGCGAGGCGGGCGAGAGACCCAGTACTTC. Encoded protein: CASSEALQRGGRETQYF.

The gene calls are TRBV21-1 and TRBJ2-6; TRBD1, the table's D call, lacks a check against the DNA. TRBV21-1 corresponds to a pseudogene. This CDR3 spans 19 amino acids. CDR3: CASSKFPTSQISGANVLTF. The CDR3 DNA reads TGTGCCAGCAGCAAATTTCCGACGTCACAGATCTCTGGGGCCAACGTCCTGACTTTC.

Turning to this clone: Mismatch with germline at one junction end may stem from a read error. The rearrangement joins TRBV27 to TRBJ1-4; the D is unclear. Germline values: CDR1 MNHEY, CDR2 SMNVEV (reference sequence). This CDR3 has 14 amino acids. CDR3 nucleotide sequence: TGTGCCGGCAGTTTTGTAGGACGTAATGAAAAACTGTTTTTT. It yields the protein CAGSFVGRNEKLFF.

The chain combines TRBV27 with TRBJ2-7; D is possibly TRBD1 (6 bases). The germline V gene has CDR1 MNHEY and CDR2 SMNVEV (reference sequence). This CDR3 is 14 amino acids long. V was clipped by 2 bases and J by 2 bases, with 10 bases between them. In nucleotides, the CDR3 is TGTGCCAGCAGTTTAACAGGGTTGACCTACGAGCAGTACTTC. It specifies CASSLTGLTYEQYF.

This clone was detected only once. V usage is TRBV5-1 and J usage is TRBJ1-1; tentative D call: TRBD1 (6 bases). Germline CDR1 is SGHRS and CDR2 is YFSETQ. The CDR3 extends over 16 amino acids. Trimming cost V 4 bases and J 0 bases, with 16 bases left between them. CDR3 protein: CASSPNQGNLNTEAFF. The CDR3 DNA follows: TGCGCCAGCAGCCCCAACCAGGGGAACCTGAACACTGAAGCTTTCTTT. Based on the CDR3 plus reference TRBV5-1 and TRBJ1-1, the full variable domain is KAGVTQTPRYLIKTRGQQVTLSCSPISGHRSVSWYQQTPGQGLQFLFEYFSETQRNKGNFPGRFSGRQFSNSRSEMNVSTLELGDSALYLCASSPNQGNLNTEAFFGQGTRLTVV.

This clone is a singleton in its sample. The rearrangement joins TRBV3-1 (or the pseudogene TRBV3-2) to TRBJ2-3; 9 bases line up with TRBD2. CDR3 length: 16 amino acids. V trimming: 4 bases; J trimming: 4 bases; junction bases outside the gene matches: 9. Germline V gene sequence: CDR1 LGHDT, CDR2 YNNKEL (reference sequence). The CDR3 here is CASSRRAGGIADTQYF. CDR3 sequence (DNA): TGTGCCAGCAGCCGCCGGGCGGGGGGGATAGCAGATACGCAGTATTTT.

The chain combines TRBV12-5 with TRBJ2-3; 13 bases map to TRBD2. The CDR3 loop spans 16 amino acids. Germline V gene lookup returns CDR1 LGHNT and CDR2 FRNRAP. Trimming at V came to 0 bases and at J to 6 bases, leaving 3 bases not matched to a gene. The CDR3 DNA follows: TGTGCTAGTGGTTTGGTACTAGCGGGGGGGCCGGATACGCAGTATTTT. Translated: CASGLVLAGGPDTQYF.

V usage is TRBV5-1 and J usage is TRBJ2-1; TRBD1 matches at 7 bases. The CDR3 is 14 residues long. Trimming removed 4 bases from V and 4 bases from J; junction bases left unmatched: 5. Germline CDR1 and CDR2: SGHRS and YFSETQ. In DNA, the CDR3 is TGCGCCAGCAGCCTAACAGGGGTTTACAATGAGCAGTTCTTC. Translated, it gives CASSLTGVYNEQFF.